The present T cell receptor beta chain was sequenced within a study of CD8+ T cells in alopecia areata. Study-wide background: Percent of scalp involved defined treated patients' severity scores.

cDNA serving as the sequencing template came from extracted, reverse transcribed RNA. The protocol was immunoSEQ multiplex PCR, while the TCRdb copy is restricted to in-frame clones and leaves out a portion. Of around 4,200 clones listed, over 65% are singletons. Germline CDR1 and CDR2: LNHNV and YYDKDF (reference sequence). Trimming cost V 3 bases and J 3 bases, with 11 bases left between them. This CDR3 is 14 amino acids long. Treatment here: oral pan-JAK inhibitor, 5-10 mg twice daily. As part of sample collection, lesional scalp punch biopsies and peripheral blood were taken from alopecia areata patients. In its sample, this clone was seen once.

The receptor's source is a human donor with alopecia areata. The sequences come from skin, collected at week 24, from a patient treated with tofacitinib. The chain couples TRBV15 to TRBJ1-1; no reliable D call. CDR3 amino acids: CATSRASTDTEAFF. As DNA, the CDR3 is TGTGCCACCAGCAGGGCCTCCACCGACACTGAAGCTTTCTTT.